This T cell receptor (beta chain) is drawn from a study of T cells after posttransplantation cyclophosphamide. This CDR3 spans 14 amino acids. CDR1 and CDR2 from the germline V gene are LGHNA and YNFKEQ. With 2 bases removed from V and 6 bases from J, the gap between germline ends came to 11 bases. Cyclophosphamide on days +3 and +4 followed busulfan-fludarabine conditioning and a marrow graft. The table came from immunoSEQ multiplex PCR; TCRdb's copy has only in-frame clones and leaves some out. This sample has tens of thousands of clones; 78% occur once, and the top ten carry 6.5% to 9.5%. The chain combines TRBV4-2 with TRBJ1-3; D is unclear. Source: CD4+ T cells sorted from blood, taken approximately 2,000 days after a stem cell transplant with posttransplant cyclophosphamide. The origin of this receptor is a female patient aged 40-50 years who received an allogeneic stem cell transplant from a related donor, was CMV-positive, and had no GVHD. Some of the T cells may derive from the graft donor. The CDR3 region has the DNA TGTGCCAGCAGCCAAACTACGGTCCCAAACACCATATATTTT. Translation gives CASSQTTVPNTIYF.